Listed below are T cell receptor beta chains from one sample, sequenced in a study of cytomegalovirus exposure and HLA in healthy donors. The repertoire was sequenced with immunoSEQ multiplex PCR; TCRdb's copy has only in-frame clones and lacks some. The sample has fewer than 180,000 clones; about three fifths are singletons. The source material was PBMCs. Source of these receptors: a woman aged 60-75 years in good health and CMV-seropositive. Both conserved end residues are part of each CDR3. The order of the fields is D gene, J gene, clone size, V gene, CDR3 protein, CDR3 DNA. A D gene is named only where the DNA matches it firmly. Size is omitted from some rows. Given values are once, few, many or a class for expanded clones.

.,TRBJ1-2,.,TRBV5-8,CASSERQPSNYGYTF,TGTGCCAGCAGCGAGCGACAGCCCTCTAACTATGGCTACACCTTC
TRBD1,TRBJ2-3,.,TRBV29-1,CSVEGSRTGSTDTQYF,TGCAGCGTTGAAGGTTCCAGGACAGGGTCCACAGATACGCAGTATTTT
.,TRBJ2-3,few,TRBV30,CAWSVRAAKDTQYF,TGTGCCTGGAGTGTTAGAGCGGCAAAAGATACGCAGTATTTT
TRBD2,TRBJ2-1,.,TRBV28,CASSLAGALDEQFF,TGTGCCAGCAGTCTAGCGGGGGCCTTGGATGAGCAGTTCTTC
.,TRBJ2-5,.,TRBV30,CAWSIQGKTQYF,TGTGCCTGGAGTATCCAGGGAAAGACCCAGTACTTC
.,TRBJ2-1,.,TRBV7-2,CASSSGTGNEQFF,TGTGCCAGCAGCTCCGGGACTGGAAATGAGCAGTTCTTC
TRBD1,TRBJ2-1,.,TRBV29-1,CSARSRTGFDEQFF,TGCAGCGCTCGATCCAGGACAGGGTTCGATGAGCAGTTCTTC
TRBD2,TRBJ2-1,.,TRBV7-9,CASSLALAGTYNEQFF,TGTGCCAGCAGCTTAGCGCTAGCGGGGACCTACAATGAGCAGTTCTTC
TRBD2,TRBJ2-7,.,TRBV7-8,CASSPDPPGGSHEQYF,TGTGCCAGCAGCCCGGATCCCCCGGGAGGTTCCCACGAGCAGTACTTC
.,TRBJ2-1,.,TRBV6-6,CASKGEEAHEQFF,TGTGCCAGCAAAGGGGAGGAGGCCCATGAGCAGTTCTTC
TRBD2,TRBJ2-2,.,TRBV4-3,CASSQASGNTGELFF,TGCGCCAGCAGCCAAGCTAGCGGGAACACCGGGGAGCTGTTTTTT
TRBD1,TRBJ1-2,.,TRBV7-9,CASSLGSRGRDYGYTF,TGTGCCAGCAGCTTAGGTTCGAGGGGGCGCGACTATGGCTACACCTTC
TRBD2,TRBJ2-1,.,TRBV7-3,CASSGLAGDYNEQFF,TGTGCCAGCAGTGGACTAGCGGGCGATTACAATGAGCAGTTCTTC
TRBD1,TRBJ2-1,.,TRBV15,CATSRPRDRSRDEQFF,TGTGCCACCAGCAGACCACGGGACAGGTCTAGGGATGAGCAGTTCTTC
.,TRBJ2-1,few,TRBV2,CASSARQATYNEQFF,TGTGCCAGCAGTGCCCGACAGGCAACCTACAATGAGCAGTTCTTC
.,TRBJ1-1,.,TRBV5-5,CASSLAPGHLEAFF,TGTGCCAGCAGCTTAGCGCCGGGACACCTTGAAGCTTTCTTT
.,TRBJ1-1,.,TRBV11-2,CASNPSGGSTEAFF,TGTGCCAGCAACCCCTCCGGGGGGAGCACTGAAGCTTTCTTT